This record looks at one T cell receptor (beta chain) sequence and its context. Its specificity is unknown. The sample comes from a study of cytomegalovirus exposure and HLA in healthy donors. 60 Vbeta and 13 Jbeta primers were used in PCR. Sequencing was performed with immunoSEQ multiplex PCR; in TCRdb, only in-frame clones are kept and a portion is missing. The sample spans under 200,000 clones; the ten largest clones claim 0.75% to 0.85%. V gave up 6 bases and J gave up 0 bases, with 24 bases separating them. CDR3 size: 19 residues. In germline, CDR1 is SGHRS, CDR2 YFSETQ. Study-wide results and caveats: In an earlier analysis, in about 530 donors, most V segments appeared productive either ~87% or ~30% of the time.

This chain connects TRBV5-1 to TRBJ1-4; D is uncertain. This TCR came from a woman between 18 and 30 years old in good health and CMV-seropositive. Specimen: PBMCs. The CDR3 loop is CASKTGRPGIGATNEKLFF. The CDR3 bases are TGCGCCAGCAAAACGGGAAGACCAGGCATTGGTGCAACTAATGAAAAACTGTTTTTT.